One sample yielded the 16 T cell receptor beta chains listed below, sequenced in a study of shared clonotypes between healthy human individuals. The protocol was immunoSEQ multiplex PCR, while the TCRdb copy is restricted to in-frame clones and leaves out a portion. The table has roughly 700,000 clones, approximately 74% seen once; the top ten hold approximately 1.8%. The sample consisted of memory CD4+ T cells sorted from blood. Documented subset: CD45RA-negative fraction. The receptors were sampled from a woman aged 25 to 39 in good health.

The DNA for the CDR3 is TGCGCCAGCAGCCAAAGGTGGCAGGGGAACTTCGAGCAGTACTTC. Protein sequence: CASSQRWQGNFEQYF. The J gene is TRBJ2-7, the V gene TRBV4-1; D is possibly TRBD1 (6 bases). The germline gives CDR1 MGHRA, CDR2 YSYEKL. This CDR3 is built from 15 residues. V shed 2 bases and J shed 6 bases, with 17 bases lying between them.

The rearrangement links TRBV16 to TRBJ2-2; D ambiguous. The CDR3 covers 13 residues. V lost 6 bases to trimming and J lost 5 bases, with 10 bases between them. Germline lookup yields CDR1 KGHSY and CDR2 FQNENV. The CDR3 DNA follows: TGTGCCAGCAGTCCTCACAGAACCGGGGAGCTGTTTTTT. This gives the protein CASSPHRTGELFF. Filled out from reference TRBV16 and TRBJ2-2, the complete variable domain reads GEEVAQTPKHLVRGEGQKAKLYCAPIKGHSYVFWYQQVLKNEFKFLISFQNENVFDETGMPKERFSAKCLPNSPCSLEIQATKLEDSAVYFCASSPHRTGELFFGEGSRLTVL.

The sample holds many counts of this clone. The genes are TRBV6-1 and TRBJ2-3; tentative D call: TRBD2 (6 bases). Trimming took 3 bases from V and 2 from J, leaving 15 bases between them. Looked up from germline, CDR1 is MNHNS and CDR2 is SASEGT. The CDR3 has 16 residues. Here the CDR3 reads CASSEQGLIPTDTQYF. The CDR3 bases are TGTGCCAGCAGTGAGCAGGGACTGATTCCCACAGATACGCAGTATTTT.

This clone was recorded once. V and J are TRBV28 and TRBJ1-2; D is uncertain. CDR1 MDHEN and CDR2 SYDVKM come from the germline V gene. V lost 7 bases and J 1 base, leaving 13 bases between the germline ends. The CDR3 consists of 14 residues. The CDR3 DNA follows: TGTGCCAGCATTTCAAGGGCCGATAACTATGGCTACACCTTC. Translation gives CASISRADNYGYTF.

The V call is TRBV7-9, the J call TRBJ2-3; no clear D. The V end was cut by 1 base, the J end by 4 bases, with 12 bases between. The CDR3 totals 15 residues. The germline V gene has CDR1 SEHNR and CDR2 FQNEAQ (reference sequence). The DNA of the CDR3 is TGTGCCAGCAGCTTAGGGGGTCCCCGCTCAGATACGCAGTATTTT. It specifies CASSLGGPRSDTQYF.

This clone has a handful of counts. The rearrangement links TRBV5-1 to TRBJ2-1; D gene ambiguous. The V end was cut by 4 bases, the J end by 0 bases, with 11 bases between. Germline V lookup: CDR1 SGHRS, CDR2 YFSETQ. CDR3 length: 15 amino acids. The CDR3 is CASSLAVSSYNEQFF. The CDR3 DNA sequence: TGCGCCAGCAGCCTCGCTGTGAGCTCCTACAATGAGCAGTTCTTC.

This clone has a single count. The V call is TRBV29-1, the J call TRBJ2-7, with TRBD1 as a possible D gene (6 bases). Trimming pared 7 bases from V and 5 bases from J, leaving 15 bases between. The CDR3 is 12 amino acids. Germline lookup yields CDR1 SQVTM and CDR2 ANQGSEA. The CDR3 DNA sequence: TGCAGCGGCCGAGGGGGTTCTGACGAGCAGTACTTC. As protein: CSGRGGSDEQYF.

J is TRBJ2-1 and V is TRBV29-1; 7 bases agree with TRBD2. This CDR3 contains 15 residues. Germline assignment: CDR1 SQVTM and CDR2 ANQGSEA. Trimming at V came to 3 bases and at J to 4 bases, leaving 9 bases not matched to a gene. The CDR3 sequence: CSVDARGSGYNEQFF. CDR3 sequence (DNA): TGCAGCGTTGATGCACGCGGGAGTGGATACAATGAGCAGTTCTTC.

This chain connects TRBV7-8 to TRBJ2-1; TRBD1 aligns across 7 bases. The trim removed 5 bases at V and 7 bases at J, leaving 5 bases unmatched. Germline CDR1 SGHVS, CDR2 FQNEAQ. The CDR3 totals 13 residues. The CDR3 nucleotides are TGTGCCAGCAGCGTCGACAGGGAAAATGAGCAGTTCTTC. Protein sequence: CASSVDRENEQFF.

This clone was seen just once. The CDR3 DNA follows: TGCGCCAGCAGCCCGGAGAGAAATGAGCAGTTCTTC. Its translation is CASSPERNEQFF. V and J are TRBV5-1 and TRBJ2-1; D remains unclear. Germline-derived CDR1 and CDR2 are SGHRS and YFSETQ. The V and J ends lost 4 bases and 7 bases respectively, with 9 bases between them. This CDR3 spans 12 amino acids.

V usage is TRBV5-5 and J usage is TRBJ2-7, with 7 bases aligning to TRBD1. CDR1 and CDR2 (germline): SGHKS, YYEKEE (reference sequence). This CDR3 is 13 amino acids long. Trimming cost V 3 bases and J 7 bases; bases outside gene matches: 7. In DNA form, the CDR3 reads TGTGCCAGCAGCTATAGACAGGGCAGGGAGCAGTACTTC. It specifies CASSYRQGREQYF. The entire variable domain, with the rest obtained from reference TRBV5-5 and TRBJ2-7, is as follows: DAGVTQSPTHLIKTRGQQVTLRCSPISGHKSVSWYQQVLGQGPQFIFQYYEKEERGRGNFPDRFSARQFPNYSSELNVNALLLGDSALYLCASSYRQGREQYFGPGTRLTVT.

This clone was recorded only once. This chain uses TRBV28 with TRBJ2-7; D unclear. Trimming removed 3 bases at V and 1 base at J, with 7 bases between. This CDR3 is 13 amino acids long. CDR1 and CDR2 (germline): MDHEN, SYDVKM. The CDR3 nucleotides read TGTGCCAGCAGTTTCCCCCCTTCCTACGAGCAGTACTTC. Translated, it gives CASSFPPSYEQYF.

The V and J genes are TRBV4-1 and TRBJ1-2, with a possible D match to TRBD1 (6 bases). The CDR3 runs 15 residues. Germline-derived CDR1 and CDR2 are MGHRA and YSYEKL. Trimming shortened V by 3 bases and J by 4 bases, and 15 bases separated the two germline ends. Written as DNA, the CDR3 is TGCGCCAGCAGCCAGGACTACAGGGTTGCCTATGGCTACACCTTC. Protein: CASSQDYRVAYGYTF.

The gene calls are TRBV15 and TRBJ2-7; 9 bases fit TRBD1. The junction had 3 bases not matched to a gene; V was cut back by 0 bases and J by 6 bases. The CDR3 contains 14 residues. Germline V lookup: CDR1 LNHNV, CDR2 YYDKDF (reference sequence). The CDR3 DNA reads as TGTGCCACCAGCAGAGAGTCGACAGGGGGCGAGCAGTACTTC. Translating it yields CATSRESTGGEQYF.

This clone was detected many times. The chain combines TRBV5-4 with TRBJ2-7; weak D call: TRBD1 (6 bases). Trimming stripped 1 base from V and 3 bases from J, with 11 bases between. Germline CDR1 reads SGHNT; CDR2 reads YYREEE (reference sequence). The CDR3 sequence is 14 residues long. CDR3 coding DNA: TGTGCCAGCAGCTTGTTGGGACAAATCTACGAGCAGTACTTC. Protein product: CASSLLGQIYEQYF.

The chain recombines TRBV25-1 with TRBJ1-1; possibly TRBD1 for D (6 bases). The CDR3 has 18 residues. V lost 2 bases and J 0 bases, leaving 19 bases between the germline ends. CDR1 is MGHDK and CDR2 is SYGVNS in the germline V gene. The CDR3 protein is CASSEGINFGQLNTEAFF. CDR3 sequence (DNA): TGTGCCAGCAGTGAAGGTATTAATTTTGGACAGCTGAACACTGAAGCTTTCTTT.